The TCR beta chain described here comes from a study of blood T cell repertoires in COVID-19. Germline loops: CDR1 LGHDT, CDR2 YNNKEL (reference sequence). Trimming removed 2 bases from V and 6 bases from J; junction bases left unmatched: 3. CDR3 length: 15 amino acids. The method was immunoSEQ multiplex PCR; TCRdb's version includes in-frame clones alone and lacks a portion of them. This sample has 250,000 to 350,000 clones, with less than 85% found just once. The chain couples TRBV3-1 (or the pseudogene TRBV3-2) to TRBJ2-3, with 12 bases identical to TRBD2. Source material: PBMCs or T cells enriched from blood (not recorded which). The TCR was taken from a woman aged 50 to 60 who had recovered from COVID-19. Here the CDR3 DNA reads TGTGCCAGCAGCCAACTAGCGGGGGGGCTGGATACGCAGTATTTT. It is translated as CASSQLAGGLDTQYF.